This T cell receptor beta chain was obtained from a study of T cell responses to AZD1222 COVID-19 vaccine. General study findings and limits: Donor demographics were predominantly white British with a female majority; clonal diversity may be underestimated.

Only in-frame clones appear in the TCRdb table, and some are missing; sequencing was by immunoSEQ multiplex PCR. The profile shows under 80,000 clones, roughly four fifths of them singletons. Points on this clone: What it binds is not known.

The V gene's germline CDR1 is MNHNS and CDR2 SASEGT. V lost 3 bases and J 1 base, leaving 12 bases between the germline ends. This CDR3 region has 15 residues. The chain uses TRBV6-1 and TRBJ1-2; no firm D call. The source of this sequence is an adult who received the AZD1222 COVID-19 vaccine. The starting material was peripheral blood, obtained 28 days after the second AZD1222 dose. Written as DNA, the CDR3 is TGTGCCAGCAGTGAGAGGCTGGGTAGTAACTATGGCTACACCTTC. As protein: CASSERLGSNYGYTF.